Shown below are 26 T cell receptor beta chains from a single sample sequenced in a study of STAT5B mutations in CD4+ large granular lymphocyte leukemia (dated by TCRdb to the early 2020s). Libraries were constructed by the immunoSEQ multiplex PCR assay. In TCRdb, the immuneACCESS table is reduced to in-frame sequences with V and J assigned. These tables do not hold every clone; where another copy was compared, an unresolved V gene accounts for under half, and the others remain unexplained. The sample yields just over 25,000 clones; 81% were counted once. 0.33% of the sample is held by the ten biggest clonotypes. Sequencing was performed on CD4+ T cells from blood buffy coats. The receptors derive from a human donor in good health.

The V and J genes are TRBV25-1 and TRBJ2-1, with D hard to call. V shed 0 bases and J shed 0 bases, with 9 bases lying between them. The CDR3 contains 16 residues. From germline, CDR1 is MGHDK and CDR2 SYGVNS. This CDR3 is CASSEYSQSSYNEQFF. As DNA, the CDR3 is TGTGCCAGCAGTGAATATTCCCAGAGCTCCTACAATGAGCAGTTCTTC.

The rearrangement uses TRBV18 and TRBJ1-3; no clear D. The germline V and J ends were trimmed by 2 bases and 2 bases, with 13 bases remaining between them. The CDR3 covers 16 residues. Per the germline V gene, CDR1 is KGHSH and CDR2 is LQKENI. CDR3: CASSPDSPGTGNTIYF. The CDR3 nucleotides read TGTGCCAGCTCACCAGACTCCCCAGGAACTGGAAACACCATATATTTT.

The chain carries TRBV5-1 and TRBJ2-7; D is unresolved. V was shortened by 3 bases and J by 0 bases, with 10 bases between the two germline ends. CDR1 SGHRS and CDR2 YFSETQ come from the germline V gene. The CDR3 runs 14 residues. Written as DNA, the CDR3 is TGCGCCAGCAGCTCCGACGGTAACTCCTACGAGCAGTACGTC. Amino acid sequence: CASSSDGNSYEQYV.

This clone was seen only a few times. The genes are TRBV7-9 and TRBJ2-1, with 7 bases fitting TRBD1. V shed 4 bases, J shed 5 bases, and the junction held 5 bases outside the gene matches. This CDR3 comprises 14 residues. Per germline, CDR1 SEHNR and CDR2 FQNEAQ (reference sequence). The CDR3 protein is CASSWLQGNNEQFF. CDR3 DNA sequence: TGTGCCAGCAGCTGGCTACAGGGGAACAATGAGCAGTTCTTC.

V is TRBV28 and J is TRBJ1-5; no clear D gene. Trimming cost V 6 bases and J 9 bases, with 15 bases left between them. The CDR3 has 13 residues. In germline, CDR1 is MDHEN, CDR2 SYDVKM. CDR3: CASRTRLDGPQHF. In DNA, the CDR3 is TGTGCCAGCAGAACCCGACTGGACGGGCCCCAGCATTTT. The full variable domain, completed using reference TRBV28 and TRBJ1-5, is DVKVTQSSRYLVKRTGEKVFLECVQDMDHENMFWYRQDPGLGLRLIYFSYDVKMKEKGDIPEGYSVSREKKERFSLILESASTNQTSMYLCASRTRLDGPQHFGDGTRLSIL.

The genes are TRBV7-9 and TRBJ1-2; D gene ambiguous. Germline V lookup: CDR1 SEHNR, CDR2 FQNEAQ (reference sequence). The CDR3 covers 14 residues. V was pared by 1 base and J by 2 bases, with 8 bases between. CDR3 in DNA: TGTGCCAGCAGCTTAGGGGCAGAGAACTATGGCTACACCTTC. This translates into CASSLGAENYGYTF.

The J gene is TRBJ2-1, the V gene TRBV19, with D maybe TRBD1 (5 bases). Germline values: CDR1 LNHDA, CDR2 SQIVND (reference sequence). The CDR3 runs 14 residues. V was pared by 6 bases and J by 1 base, with 10 bases between. In DNA, the CDR3 is TGTGCCAGTAGCCCACCAGGGTCCTACAATGAGCAGTTCTTC. Translation gives CASSPPGSYNEQFF.

The chain combines TRBV9 with TRBJ1-6, with no clear D. Germline loops: CDR1 SGDLS, CDR2 YYNGEE. V lost 3 bases and J 2 bases, leaving 9 bases between the germline ends. The CDR3 is made up of 15 amino acids. Here the CDR3 DNA reads TGTGCCAGCAGCGCCGGGATCGCCTATAATTCACCCCTCCACTTT. This encodes CASSAGIAYNSPLHF.

This chain connects TRBV6-6 to TRBJ1-5; 7 bases agree with TRBD1. CDR1 and CDR2 from the germline V gene are MNHNY and SVGAGI (reference sequence). The CDR3 sequence is 15 residues long. J lost 3 bases, V lost 4 bases, and 6 bases had no gene match. CDR3 protein: CASSLPGGFNQPQHF. DNA for the CDR3: TGTGCCAGCAGTTTGCCAGGGGGATTCAATCAGCCCCAGCATTTT.

The chain links TRBV7-2 to TRBJ2-1, with D possibly being TRBD1 (5 bases). In germline, CDR1 is SGHTA, CDR2 FQGNSA. V lost 1 base and J 6 bases, leaving 13 bases between the germline ends. The CDR3 is made up of 15 amino acids. CDR3 residues: CASSLVSGNFNEQFF. The DNA for the CDR3 is TGTGCCAGCAGCTTAGTGTCAGGGAACTTCAATGAGCAGTTCTTC.

The rearrangement joins TRBV28 to TRBJ1-4, with a weak D call TRBD1 (6 bases). V lost 5 bases and J lost 5, with 15 bases in between. Germline-derived CDR1 and CDR2 are MDHEN and SYDVKM. The CDR3 loop spans 15 amino acids. CDR3 sequence: CASSAEAGENEKLFF. The CDR3 coding sequence is TGTGCCAGCAGTGCGGAGGCAGGGGAGAATGAAAAACTGTTTTTT.

The chain recombines TRBV11-2 with TRBJ2-5, with D perhaps matching TRBD1 (8 bases). Germline CDR1 and CDR2: SGHAT and FQNNGV. The V end was cut by 8 bases, the J end by 7 bases, with 23 bases between. CDR3 size: 15 residues. The CDR3 nucleotides are TGTGCCAGCTATGGAGGGGGACAGGCGGGGGTGACCCAGTACTTC. Translated, it gives CASYGGGQAGVTQYF.

In this sample, this clone turned up once. The chain combines TRBV7-8 with TRBJ2-3, with TRBD2 matching 9 bases. V shed 5 bases and J 5 bases; nucleotides not matched to a gene: 8. This CDR3 is built from 15 residues. Germline CDR1 SGHVS, CDR2 FQNEAQ. CDR3 nucleotides: TGTGCCAGCAGCGAAGTCGCGGGGGGGGTAGATACGCAGTATTTT. It yields the protein CASSEVAGGVDTQYF.

In its sample, this clone was seen a few times. The genes are TRBV6-1 and TRBJ1-5; no definite D call. The CDR3 sequence is 14 residues long. CDR1 is MNHNS, CDR2 SASEGT, per germline. V was trimmed by 6 bases and J by 0 bases, leaving 9 bases between them. For the CDR3, the DNA is TGTGCCAGCAGGAACGCTTATAGCAATCAGCCCCAGCATTTT. This codes for CASRNAYSNQPQHF.

The CDR3 protein is CASSRNTGGGELFF. CDR3 nucleotide sequence: TGTGCCAGCAGCCGCAATACCGGGGGAGGAGAACTGTTTTTT. The chain has TRBV14 and TRBJ1-4; TRBD1 is a possible D gene (5 bases). The V gene lost 4 bases and the J gene lost 12 bases, with 18 bases spanning the gap. Germline values: CDR1 SGHDN, CDR2 FVKESK. The CDR3 has 14 residues.

The chain recombines TRBV19 with TRBJ1-1; TRBD1 is a possible D gene (6 bases). The germline V gene encodes CDR1 LNHDA and CDR2 SQIVND (reference sequence). V was clipped by 8 bases and J by 5 bases, with 24 bases between them. The CDR3 runs to 16 residues. In nucleotides, the CDR3 is TGTGCCAGTCGGGGGTCAACAGGGCTTCGAGGGACTGAAGCTTTCTTT. As protein: CASRGSTGLRGTEAFF.

V gene TRBV5-4 combines with J gene TRBJ2-2; tentatively, D is TRBD1 (6 bases). CDR1 and CDR2 from the germline V gene are SGHNT and YYREEE (reference sequence). V shed 1 base and J shed 6 bases, with 13 bases lying between them. The CDR3 is 15 residues long. For the CDR3, the DNA is TGTGCCAGCAGCTTGACAGGGCACGGTTCCGGGGAGCTGTTTTTT. This sequence encodes CASSLTGHGSGELFF.

The rearrangement links TRBV6-5 to TRBJ1-5; TRBD1 is a possible D gene (6 bases). The germline CDR1 and CDR2 sequences are MNHEY and SVGAGI. The ends were cut back, 5 bases at V and 0 bases at J, with 11 bases in the middle. This CDR3 is 15 amino acids long. The CDR3: CASSRDTNSNQPQHF. CDR3 nucleotides: TGTGCCAGCAGTCGGGACACTAATAGCAATCAGCCCCAGCATTTT.

The chain couples TRBV2 to TRBJ2-3; 10 bases match TRBD2. Unmatched junction bases numbered 3, after V lost 6 bases and J lost 3 bases. Germline V lookup: CDR1 SNHLY, CDR2 FYNNEI. The CDR3 consists of 14 residues. CDR3 bases: TGTGCCAGCAGCTCACTAGCGGGGACAGATACGCAGTATTTT. Its protein product is CASSSLAGTDTQYF.

The rearrangement joins TRBV27 to TRBJ1-2; 10 bases agree with TRBD1. The ends lost 7 bases at V and 3 bases at J; junction bases unmatched: 5. Germline V gene sequence: CDR1 MNHEY, CDR2 SMNVEV (reference sequence). The CDR3 spans 14 residues. The CDR3 reads CASTRTGGDYGYTF. CDR3 bases: TGTGCCAGCACCCGGACAGGGGGGGACTATGGCTACACCTTC.

The chain recombines TRBV6-5 with TRBJ1-3; maybe TRBD1 (5 bases). This CDR3 spans 15 amino acids. Trimming shortened V by 5 bases and J by 2 bases, and 13 bases separated the two germline ends. The germline CDR1 and CDR2 sequences are MNHEY and SVGAGI. CDR3 sequence (DNA): TGTGCCAGCAGTCGGGACCGCTCTGCTGGAAACACCATATATTTT. It yields the protein CASSRDRSAGNTIYF.

The rearrangement links TRBV10-1 to TRBJ1-5, with 9 bases matching TRBD1. Germline lookup yields CDR1 WNHNN and CDR2 SYGVQD (reference sequence). V was clipped by 4 bases and J by 5 bases; unmatched bases: 9. The CDR3 is 16 amino acids. CDR3 DNA: TGCGCCAGCAGTGCCCCGCGGGACAGGGCCGATCAGCCCCAGCATTTT. This translates into CASSAPRDRADQPQHF.

The genes are TRBV7-2 and TRBJ1-5; D uncertain. The CDR3 spans 12 residues. Looked up from germline, CDR1 is SGHTA and CDR2 is FQGNSA. V was clipped by 3 bases and J by 7 bases, with 7 bases between them. In nucleotides, the CDR3 is TGTGCCAGCAGCTTCCAAGGACAGCCCCAGCATTTT. As protein: CASSFQGQPQHF.

This chain joins TRBV7-9 and TRBJ2-2; D gene uncertain. The germline gives CDR1 SEHNR, CDR2 FQNEAQ (reference sequence). This CDR3 is built from 14 residues. V lost 1 base and J 1 base, leaving 4 bases between the germline ends. CDR3 protein: CASSLVGNTGELFF. DNA of the CDR3: TGTGCCAGCAGCTTAGTTGGGAACACCGGGGAGCTGTTTTTT.

The chain employs TRBV5-4 and TRBJ2-3; TRBD1 might be the D (5 bases). V lost 4 bases and J 0 bases, leaving 12 bases between the germline ends. The germline V gene encodes CDR1 SGHNT and CDR2 YYREEE (reference sequence). The CDR3 has 15 amino acids. The CDR3 region has the DNA TGTGCCAGCAGCCCAGGGCGTCCTAGCACAGATACGCAGTATTTT. This encodes CASSPGRPSTDTQYF.

The chain combines TRBV28 with TRBJ1-1; TRBD1 might be the D (6 bases). Germline assignment: CDR1 MDHEN and CDR2 SYDVKM. V was trimmed by 6 bases and J by 1 base, leaving 12 bases between them. The CDR3 spans 14 residues. The CDR3 is CASRVGGQNTEAFF. Written as DNA, the CDR3 is TGTGCCAGCAGGGTAGGGGGGCAGAACACTGAAGCTTTCTTT.